The 13 T cell receptor beta chains listed next were all sequenced from one sample in a study of shared clonotypes between healthy human individuals. Measured with immunoSEQ multiplex PCR; TCRdb has only the in-frame clones, and not every one. The table records 2 million to 3 million clones, 80% to 95% of them present only once. Sequenced: naive CD4+ T cells from PBMCs. Subset reported: CD45RA+ positively selected. The receptors derive from a young man in good health. Some clones in this sample may be carry-over from other donors' samples.

In its sample, this clone was seen a few times. In the same sample, other DNA sequences code for this CDR3. The chain is built from TRBV9 and TRBJ2-2, with no clear D. CDR3 length: 14 residues. V was shortened by 0 bases and J by 0 bases, with 3 bases between the two germline ends. From germline, CDR1 is SGDLS and CDR2 YYNGEE. The CDR3 protein is CASSVAANTGELFF. Written as DNA, the CDR3 is TGTGCCAGCAGCGTAGCGGCGAACACCGGGGAGCTGTTTTTT.

The chain carries TRBV5-4 and TRBJ2-1; no definite D call. Germline V gene lookup returns CDR1 SGHNT and CDR2 YYREEE (reference sequence). The CDR3 totals 13 residues. V was trimmed by 1 base and J by 9 bases, leaving 11 bases between them. CDR3 protein: CASSLLSPSEQFF. Written as DNA, the CDR3 is TGTGCCAGCAGCTTGCTTTCTCCTAGTGAGCAGTTCTTC.

The chain recombines TRBV7-3 with TRBJ1-6; TRBD1 aligns across 9 bases. Germline V gene sequence: CDR1 SGHTA, CDR2 FQGTGA. The trim removed 3 bases at V and 7 bases at J, leaving 4 bases unmatched. The CDR3 has 15 residues. For the CDR3, the DNA is TGTGCCAGCAGCTTTACAGGGGGCAAAAATTCACCCCTCCACTTT. It specifies CASSFTGGKNSPLHF.

This chain links TRBV5-1 with TRBJ2-7; 8 bases align to TRBD1. V lost 7 bases, J lost 5 bases, and 5 bases stayed unmatched. The CDR3 has 12 amino acids. Germline CDR1 and CDR2: SGHRS and YFSETQ. As DNA, the CDR3 is TGCGCCAGCGGACAGGGAAATGACGAGCAGTACTTC. Translated: CASGQGNDEQYF.

The rearrangement uses TRBV4-2 and TRBJ1-2; D gene unclear. The CDR3 contains 15 residues. CDR1 and CDR2 from the germline V gene are LGHNA and YNFKEQ. V lost 0 bases to trimming and J lost 8 bases, with 16 bases between them. Written as DNA, the CDR3 is TGTGCCAGCAGCCAAGAGGGTTCGGGCAGGCTGGGCTACACCTTC. Amino acids: CASSQEGSGRLGYTF.

The genes are TRBV28 and TRBJ1-5; 7 bases match TRBD1. The CDR3 is 13 residues long. Germline V gene lookup returns CDR1 MDHEN and CDR2 SYDVKM. The ends lost 8 bases at V and 7 bases at J; junction bases unmatched: 8. The CDR3 sequence: CASGDRVLQPQHF. In DNA form, the CDR3 reads TGTGCCAGCGGTGACAGGGTCTTACAGCCCCAGCATTTT.

V gene TRBV5-6 combines with J gene TRBJ2-1; D not resolved. V was trimmed by 10 bases and J by 0 bases, leaving 17 bases between them. Germline lookup yields CDR1 SGHDT and CDR2 YYEEEE. This CDR3 has 15 amino acids. In DNA, the CDR3 is TGTGCCTTACCACCGACGGTGAGCTCCTACAATGAGCAGTTCTTC. Its translation is CALPPTVSSYNEQFF.

As concerns this clone: The same CDR3 can be traced to other DNA sequences in this sample. The gene calls are TRBV18 and TRBJ1-2; the match to TRBD1 covers 7 bases. The germline V gene has CDR1 KGHSH and CDR2 LQKENI. The junction had 6 bases not matched to a gene; V was cut back by 6 bases and J by 5 bases. The CDR3 spans 13 residues. The CDR3 nucleotides are TGTGCCAGCTCTTCGGGGACAGATTATGGCTACACCTTC. It yields the protein CASSSGTDYGYTF.

This chain links TRBV5-1 with TRBJ1-1, with D perhaps matching TRBD1 (5 bases). V gave up 4 bases and J gave up 1 base, with 20 bases separating them. Germline V CDR1 and CDR2: SGHRS, YFSETQ. The length of the CDR3 is 17 residues. The CDR3 here is CASSPLGGPTTNTEAFF. CDR3 bases: TGCGCCAGCAGCCCCCTCGGGGGACCTACGACGAACACTGAAGCTTTCTTT.

The chain uses TRBV7-9 and TRBJ1-2, with a tentative D call TRBD1 (6 bases). CDR1 is SEHNR and CDR2 is FQNEAQ in the germline V gene (reference sequence). V was clipped by 2 bases and J by 8 bases, with 15 bases between them. This CDR3 comprises 14 residues. This CDR3 is CASSLRGRGDGYTF. Here the CDR3 DNA reads TGTGCCAGCAGCTTAAGGGGCAGGGGTGACGGCTACACCTTC.

Turning to this clone: Within the sample, other DNA sequences also encode this same CDR3. The chain is built from TRBV18 and TRBJ2-1, with 8 positions matching TRBD1. CDR1 is KGHSH and CDR2 is LQKENI in the germline V gene. With V trimmed by 1 base and J by 2 bases, 1 base remained unmatched. The CDR3 has 15 amino acids. CDR3 amino acids: CASSPRQGTYNEQFF. Here the CDR3 DNA reads TGTGCCAGCTCACCACGACAGGGGACCTACAATGAGCAGTTCTTC. Full variable domain (missing parts from reference TRBV18 and TRBJ2-1): NAGVMQNPRHLVRRRGQEARLRCSPMKGHSHVYWYRQLPEEGLKFMVYLQKENIIDESGMPKERFSAEFPKEGPSILRIQQVVRGDSAAYFCASSPRQGTYNEQFFGPGTRLTVL.

For this clone: Other DNA sequences in the same sample also yield this CDR3. The rearrangement joins TRBV5-1 to TRBJ1-1, with 10 bases matching TRBD1. V lost 4 bases to trimming and J lost 1 base; unmatched junction nucleotides: 4. Per germline, CDR1 SGHRS and CDR2 YFSETQ. The CDR3 is 15 amino acids. The chain's CDR3 is CASSPGTGANTEAFF. CDR3 nucleotide sequence: TGCGCCAGCAGCCCAGGGACAGGGGCGAACACTGAAGCTTTCTTT.

This sequence joins TRBV28 and TRBJ2-2, with D maybe TRBD2 (6 bases). Trimming removed 6 bases at V and 1 base at J, with 12 bases between. CDR3 length: 15 residues. From germline, CDR1 is MDHEN and CDR2 SYDVKM. The CDR3, as DNA: TGTGCCAGCAGCCTCCCGGGGGAGAACACCGGGGAGCTGTTTTTT. This codes for CASSLPGENTGELFF.